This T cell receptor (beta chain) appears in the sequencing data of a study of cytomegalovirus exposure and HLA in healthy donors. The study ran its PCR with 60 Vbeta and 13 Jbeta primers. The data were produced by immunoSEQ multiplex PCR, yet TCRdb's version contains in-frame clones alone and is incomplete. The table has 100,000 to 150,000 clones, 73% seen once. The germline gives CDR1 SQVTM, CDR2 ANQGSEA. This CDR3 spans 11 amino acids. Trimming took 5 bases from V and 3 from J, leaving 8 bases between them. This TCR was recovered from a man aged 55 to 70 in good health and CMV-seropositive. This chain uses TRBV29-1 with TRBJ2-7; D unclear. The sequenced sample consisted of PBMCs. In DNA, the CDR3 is TGCAGCGTTAATCCAGGCTACGAGCAGTACTTC. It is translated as CSVNPGYEQYF.